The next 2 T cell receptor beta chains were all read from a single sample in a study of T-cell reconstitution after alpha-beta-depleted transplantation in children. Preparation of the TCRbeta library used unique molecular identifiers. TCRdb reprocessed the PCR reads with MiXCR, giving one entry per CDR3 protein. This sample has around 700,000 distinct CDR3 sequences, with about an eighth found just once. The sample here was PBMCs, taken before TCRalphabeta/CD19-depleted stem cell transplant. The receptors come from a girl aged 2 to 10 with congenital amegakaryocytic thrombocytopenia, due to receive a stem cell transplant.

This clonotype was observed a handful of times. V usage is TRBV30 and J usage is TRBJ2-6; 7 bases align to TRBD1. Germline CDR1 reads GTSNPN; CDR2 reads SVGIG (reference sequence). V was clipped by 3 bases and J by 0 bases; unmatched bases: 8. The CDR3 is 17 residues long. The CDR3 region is CAWRRGQSVSGANVLTF. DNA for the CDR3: TGTGCCTGGAGAAGGGGGCAGTCTGTCTCTGGGGCCAACGTCCTGACTTTC.

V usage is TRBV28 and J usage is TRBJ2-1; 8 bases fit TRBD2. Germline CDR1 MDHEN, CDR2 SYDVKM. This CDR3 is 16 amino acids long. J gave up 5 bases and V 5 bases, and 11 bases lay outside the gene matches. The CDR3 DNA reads TGTGCCAGCAGTACGCGGACTAGCCGTTATGACAATGAGCAGTTCTTC. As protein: CASSTRTSRYDNEQFF.